One and the same sample provided the 6 T cell receptor beta chains below, sequenced in a study of Ad26.COV2.S vaccination and SARS-CoV-2 variants. Treatment of the sample: roughly 18 received Ad26.COV2.S at low or high dose, single or two shots; about 5 received placebo; per-sample allocation not given. On day 63 after the first injection, vaccine and placebo recipients gave samples. The table came from immunoSEQ multiplex PCR; TCRdb's copy has only in-frame clones and leaves some out. The repertoire holds roughly 390,000 clones, with 88% as singletons. The sequences come from peripheral blood, collected in a trial of Ad26.COV2.S vaccine versus placebo. The receptors here all came from a person aged 18-65 years who received the Ad26.COV2.S COVID-19 vaccine or a placebo.

About this clone: The same CDR3 also results from other DNA sequences found in this sample. This sequence joins TRBV4-3 and TRBJ1-1; D might be TRBD1 (6 bases). Germline V gene lookup returns CDR1 LGHNA and CDR2 YSLEER. Trimming took 6 bases from V and 4 from J, leaving 12 bases between them. This CDR3 is built from 13 residues. The CDR3 DNA reads as TGCGCCAGCAGTCCAACAGGGCGCACTGAAGCTTTCTTT. Translating gives CASSPTGRTEAFF.

The gene calls are TRBV11-2 and TRBJ2-5; 7 bases line up with TRBD2. The length of the CDR3 is 13 residues. Germline loops: CDR1 SGHAT, CDR2 FQNNGV. With 3 bases clipped from V and 5 bases from J, the junction kept 3 bases outside the gene matches. The CDR3 region has the DNA TGTGCCAGCAGCTTTGGGGGGGACGAGACCCAGTACTTC. Protein sequence: CASSFGGDETQYF.

The CDR3 loop is CASSYGQGQRQETQYF. The DNA for the CDR3 is TGTGCCAGCAGTTACGGCCAGGGACAAAGGCAGGAGACCCAGTACTTC. The genes are TRBV6-5 and TRBJ2-5; tentative D call: TRBD1 (6 bases). V was clipped by 2 bases and J by 5 bases, with 18 bases between them. This CDR3 has 16 residues. Germline V CDR1 and CDR2: MNHEY, SVGAGI.

V gene TRBV6-5 combines with J gene TRBJ1-5; D may be TRBD1 (5 bases). The germline CDR1 and CDR2 sequences are MNHEY and SVGAGI. The CDR3 runs 13 residues. Trimming removed 7 bases from V and 3 bases from J, with 10 bases in between. CDR3 residues: CASMMTVNQPQHF. CDR3 nucleotides: TGTGCCAGCATGATGACAGTCAATCAGCCCCAGCATTTT.

This clone was counted a single time. V is TRBV7-8 and J is TRBJ1-2; D may be TRBD1 (5 bases). The V end lost 1 base, the J end lost 6 bases, and 9 bases lay between the germline ends. The CDR3 extends over 13 amino acids. Germline values: CDR1 SGHVS, CDR2 FQNEAQ. CDR3 loop: CASSLGGVDGYTF. In DNA form, the CDR3 reads TGTGCCAGCAGCTTAGGGGGGGTCGATGGCTACACCTTC.

This clone was detected once. The chain links TRBV12-3 or TRBV12-4 to TRBJ1-5, with unresolved D. Trimming left V 4 bases short and J 9 bases short, with 13 bases between. The length of the CDR3 is 13 residues. The CDR3 coding sequence is TGTGCCAGCAGTTCCCAGGAGAAAGGGCCCCAGCATTTT. Protein sequence: CASSSQEKGPQHF.